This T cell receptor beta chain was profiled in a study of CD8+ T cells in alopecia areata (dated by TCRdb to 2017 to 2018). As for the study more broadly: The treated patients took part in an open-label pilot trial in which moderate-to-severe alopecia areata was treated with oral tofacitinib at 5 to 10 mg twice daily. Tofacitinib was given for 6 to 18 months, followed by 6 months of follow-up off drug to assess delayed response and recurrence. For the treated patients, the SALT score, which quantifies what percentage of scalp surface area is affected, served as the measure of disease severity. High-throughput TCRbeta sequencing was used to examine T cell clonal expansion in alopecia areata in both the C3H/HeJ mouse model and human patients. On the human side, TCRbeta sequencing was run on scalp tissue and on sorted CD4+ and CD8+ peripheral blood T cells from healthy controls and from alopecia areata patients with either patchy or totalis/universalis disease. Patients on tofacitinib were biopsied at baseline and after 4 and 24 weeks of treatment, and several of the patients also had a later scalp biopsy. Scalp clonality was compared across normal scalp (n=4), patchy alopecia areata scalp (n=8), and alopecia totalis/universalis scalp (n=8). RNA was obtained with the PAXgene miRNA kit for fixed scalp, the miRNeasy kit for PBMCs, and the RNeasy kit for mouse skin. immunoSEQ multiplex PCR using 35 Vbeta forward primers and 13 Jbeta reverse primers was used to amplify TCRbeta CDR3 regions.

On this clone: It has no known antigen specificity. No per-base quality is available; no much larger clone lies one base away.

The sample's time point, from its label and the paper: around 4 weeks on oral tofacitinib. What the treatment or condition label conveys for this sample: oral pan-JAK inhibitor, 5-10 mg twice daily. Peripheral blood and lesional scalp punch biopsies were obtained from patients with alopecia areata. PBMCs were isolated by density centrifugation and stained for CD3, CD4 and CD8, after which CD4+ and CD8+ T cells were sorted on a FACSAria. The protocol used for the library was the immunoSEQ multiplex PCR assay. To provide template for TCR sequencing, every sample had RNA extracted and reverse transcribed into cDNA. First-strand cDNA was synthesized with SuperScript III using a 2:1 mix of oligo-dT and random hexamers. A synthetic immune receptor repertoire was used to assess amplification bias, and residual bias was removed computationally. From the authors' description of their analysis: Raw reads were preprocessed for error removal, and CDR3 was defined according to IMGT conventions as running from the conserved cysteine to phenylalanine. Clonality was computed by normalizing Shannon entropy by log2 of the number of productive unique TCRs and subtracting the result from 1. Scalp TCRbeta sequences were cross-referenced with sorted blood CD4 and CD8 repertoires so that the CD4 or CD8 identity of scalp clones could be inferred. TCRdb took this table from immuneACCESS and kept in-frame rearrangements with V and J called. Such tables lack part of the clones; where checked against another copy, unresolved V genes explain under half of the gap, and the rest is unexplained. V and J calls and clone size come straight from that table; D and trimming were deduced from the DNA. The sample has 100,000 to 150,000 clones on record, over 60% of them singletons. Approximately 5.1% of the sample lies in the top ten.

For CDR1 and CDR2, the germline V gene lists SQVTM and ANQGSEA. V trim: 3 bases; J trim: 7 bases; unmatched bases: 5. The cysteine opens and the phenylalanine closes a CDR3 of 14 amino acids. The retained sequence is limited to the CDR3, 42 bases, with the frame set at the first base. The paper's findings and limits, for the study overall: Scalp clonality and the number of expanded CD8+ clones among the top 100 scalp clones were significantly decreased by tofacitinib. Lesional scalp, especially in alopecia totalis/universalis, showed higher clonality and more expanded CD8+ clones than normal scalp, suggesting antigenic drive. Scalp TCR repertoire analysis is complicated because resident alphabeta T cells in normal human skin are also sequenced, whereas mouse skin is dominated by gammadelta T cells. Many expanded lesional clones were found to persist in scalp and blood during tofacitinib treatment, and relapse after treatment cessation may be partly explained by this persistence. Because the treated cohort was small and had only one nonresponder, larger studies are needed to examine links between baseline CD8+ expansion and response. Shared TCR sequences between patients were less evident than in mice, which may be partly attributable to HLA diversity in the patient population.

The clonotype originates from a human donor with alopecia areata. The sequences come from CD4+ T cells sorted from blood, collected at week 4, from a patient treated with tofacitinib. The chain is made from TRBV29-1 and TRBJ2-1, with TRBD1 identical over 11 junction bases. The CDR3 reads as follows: CSVDRGQGANEQFF. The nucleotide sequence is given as TGCAGCGTTGATCGCGGACAGGGGGCGAATGAGCAGTTCTTC.